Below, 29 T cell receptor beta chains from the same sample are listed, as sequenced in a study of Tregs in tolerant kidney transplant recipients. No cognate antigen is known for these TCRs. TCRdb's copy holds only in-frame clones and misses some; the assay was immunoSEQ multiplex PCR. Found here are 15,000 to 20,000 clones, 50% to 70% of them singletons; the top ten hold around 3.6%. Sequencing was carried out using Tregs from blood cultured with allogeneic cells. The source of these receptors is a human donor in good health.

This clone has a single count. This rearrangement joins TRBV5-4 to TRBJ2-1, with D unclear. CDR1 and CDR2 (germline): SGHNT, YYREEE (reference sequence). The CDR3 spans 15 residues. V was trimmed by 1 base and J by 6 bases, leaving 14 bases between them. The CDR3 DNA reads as TGTGCCAGCAGCTTGACAGCTTTTTGGGCCAATGAGCAGTTCTTC. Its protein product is CASSLTAFWANEQFF.

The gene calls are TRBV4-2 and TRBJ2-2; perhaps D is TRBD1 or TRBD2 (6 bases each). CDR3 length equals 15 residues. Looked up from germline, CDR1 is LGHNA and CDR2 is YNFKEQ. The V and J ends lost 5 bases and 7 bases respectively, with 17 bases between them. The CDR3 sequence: CASSSIGGGGGELFF. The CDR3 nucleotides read TGTGCCAGCAGCTCAATCGGGGGCGGAGGCGGGGAGCTGTTTTTT.

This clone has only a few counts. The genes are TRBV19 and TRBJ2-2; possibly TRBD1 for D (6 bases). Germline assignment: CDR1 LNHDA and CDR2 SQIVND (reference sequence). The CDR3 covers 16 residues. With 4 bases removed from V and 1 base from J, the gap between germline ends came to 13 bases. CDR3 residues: CASSTRGSRNTGELFF. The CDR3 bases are TGTGCCAGTAGTACCAGGGGCTCCCGGAACACCGGGGAGCTGTTTTTT.

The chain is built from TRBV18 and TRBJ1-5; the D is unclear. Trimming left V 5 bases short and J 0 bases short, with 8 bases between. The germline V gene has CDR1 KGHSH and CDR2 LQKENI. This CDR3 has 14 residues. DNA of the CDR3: TGTGCCAGCTCAACAGTTTATAGCAATCAGCCCCAGCATTTT. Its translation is CASSTVYSNQPQHF. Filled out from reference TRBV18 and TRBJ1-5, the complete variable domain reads NAGVMQNPRHLVRRRGQEARLRCSPMKGHSHVYWYRQLPEEGLKFMVYLQKENIIDESGMPKERFSAEFPKEGPSILRIQQVVRGDSAAYFCASSTVYSNQPQHFGDGTRLSIL.

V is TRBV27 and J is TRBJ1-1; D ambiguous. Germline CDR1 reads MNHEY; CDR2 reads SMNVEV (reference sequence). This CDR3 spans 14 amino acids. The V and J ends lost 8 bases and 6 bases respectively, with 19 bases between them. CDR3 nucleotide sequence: TGTGCCAGCGCACCCGGCGGGGTTAGCCCTGAAGCTTTCTTT. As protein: CASAPGGVSPEAFF.

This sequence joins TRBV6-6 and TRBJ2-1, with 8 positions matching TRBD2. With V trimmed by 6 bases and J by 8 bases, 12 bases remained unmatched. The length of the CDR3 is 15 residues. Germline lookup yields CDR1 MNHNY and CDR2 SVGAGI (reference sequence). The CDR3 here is CASSPRSGRFDEQFF. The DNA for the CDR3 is TGTGCCAGCAGCCCACGGAGCGGGAGATTCGATGAGCAGTTCTTC.

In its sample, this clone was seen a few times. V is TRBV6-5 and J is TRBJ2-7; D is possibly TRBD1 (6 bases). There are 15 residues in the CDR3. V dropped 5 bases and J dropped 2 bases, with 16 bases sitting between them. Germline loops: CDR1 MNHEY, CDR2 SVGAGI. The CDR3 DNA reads TGTGCCAGCAGTCTTACGGTGGGGGCCGCCTACGAGCAGTACTTC. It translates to CASSLTVGAAYEQYF.

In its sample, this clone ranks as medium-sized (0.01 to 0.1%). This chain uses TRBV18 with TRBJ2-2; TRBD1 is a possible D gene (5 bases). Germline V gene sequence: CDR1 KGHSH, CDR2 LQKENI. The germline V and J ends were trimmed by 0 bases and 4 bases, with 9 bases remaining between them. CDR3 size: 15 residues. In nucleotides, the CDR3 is TGTGCCAGCTCACCACCGATACAGGCCACCGGGGAGCTGTTTTTT. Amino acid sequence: CASSPPIQATGELFF.

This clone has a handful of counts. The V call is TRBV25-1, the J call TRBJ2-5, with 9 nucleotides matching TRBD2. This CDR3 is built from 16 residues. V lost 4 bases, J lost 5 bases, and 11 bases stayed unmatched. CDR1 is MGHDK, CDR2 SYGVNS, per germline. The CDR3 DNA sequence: TGTGCCAGCAGTGTCTTGAGCGGGGGGTATATGGAGACCCAGTACTTC. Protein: CASSVLSGGYMETQYF.

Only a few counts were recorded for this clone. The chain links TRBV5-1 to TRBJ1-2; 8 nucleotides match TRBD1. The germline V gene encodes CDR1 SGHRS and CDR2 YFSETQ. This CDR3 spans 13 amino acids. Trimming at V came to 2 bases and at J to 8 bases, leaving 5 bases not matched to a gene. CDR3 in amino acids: CASSFGTGGGYTF. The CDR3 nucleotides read TGCGCCAGCAGCTTCGGGACAGGCGGCGGCTACACCTTC.

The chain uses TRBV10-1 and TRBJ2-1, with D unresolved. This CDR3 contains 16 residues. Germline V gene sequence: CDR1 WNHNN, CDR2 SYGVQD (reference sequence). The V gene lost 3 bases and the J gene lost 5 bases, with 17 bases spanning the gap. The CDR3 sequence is CASSDAGPQKHNEQFF. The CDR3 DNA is TGCGCCAGCAGTGATGCCGGGCCCCAAAAGCACAATGAGCAGTTCTTC.

The CDR3 region has the DNA TGCGCCAGCAGCATACTGACAGGGAACACCATATATTTT. Encoded protein: CASSILTGNTIYF. This rearrangement joins TRBV5-1 to TRBJ1-3, with 7 bases that match TRBD1. Germline CDR1 is SGHRS and CDR2 is YFSETQ. The length of the CDR3 is 13 residues. The trim removed 4 bases at V and 7 bases at J, leaving 5 bases unmatched. Drawing the rest from reference TRBV5-1 and TRBJ1-3, the complete variable domain is KAGVTQTPRYLIKTRGQQVTLSCSPISGHRSVSWYQQTPGQGLQFLFEYFSETQRNKGNFPGRFSGRQFSNSRSEMNVSTLELGDSALYLCASSILTGNTIYFGEGSWLTVV.

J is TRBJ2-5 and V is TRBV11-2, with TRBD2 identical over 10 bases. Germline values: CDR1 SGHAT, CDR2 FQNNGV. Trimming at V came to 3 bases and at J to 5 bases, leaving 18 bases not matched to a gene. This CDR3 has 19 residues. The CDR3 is CASSLGLLAGAVRLETQYF. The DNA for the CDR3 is TGTGCCAGCAGCTTGGGCCTTCTAGCGGGAGCCGTCCGTTTGGAGACCCAGTACTTC.

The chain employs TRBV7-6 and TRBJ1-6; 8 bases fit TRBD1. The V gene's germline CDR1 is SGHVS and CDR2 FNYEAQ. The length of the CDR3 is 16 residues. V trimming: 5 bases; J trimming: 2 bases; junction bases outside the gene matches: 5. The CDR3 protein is CASSRGQGAYNSPLHF. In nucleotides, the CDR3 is TGTGCCAGCAGCCGCGGACAGGGTGCCTATAATTCACCCCTCCACTTT.

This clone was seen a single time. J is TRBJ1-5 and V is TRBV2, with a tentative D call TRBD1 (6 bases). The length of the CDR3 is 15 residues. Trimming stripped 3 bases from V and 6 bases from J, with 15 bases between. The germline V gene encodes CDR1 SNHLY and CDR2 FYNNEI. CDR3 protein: CASSDQLQGGQPQHF. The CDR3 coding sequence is TGTGCCAGCAGTGATCAGTTACAGGGTGGTCAGCCCCAGCATTTT.

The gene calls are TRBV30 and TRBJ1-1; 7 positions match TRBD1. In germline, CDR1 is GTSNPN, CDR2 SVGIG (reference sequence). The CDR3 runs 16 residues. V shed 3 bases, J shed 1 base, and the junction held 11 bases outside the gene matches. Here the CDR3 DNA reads TGTGCCTGGAGAAGAGGGTACTGGGACAGGAACACTGAAGCTTTCTTT. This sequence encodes CAWRRGYWDRNTEAFF.

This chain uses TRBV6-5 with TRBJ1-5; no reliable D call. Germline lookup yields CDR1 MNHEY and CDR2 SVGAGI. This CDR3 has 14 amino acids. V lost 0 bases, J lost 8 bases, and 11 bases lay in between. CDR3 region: CASSYSMALEPQHF. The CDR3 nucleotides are TGTGCCAGCAGTTACTCGATGGCATTGGAGCCCCAGCATTTT.

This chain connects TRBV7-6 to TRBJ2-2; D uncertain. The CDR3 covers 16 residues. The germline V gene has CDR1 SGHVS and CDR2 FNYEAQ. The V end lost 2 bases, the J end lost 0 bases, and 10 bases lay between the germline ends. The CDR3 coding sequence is TGTGCCAGCAGCTTATTTAGTGCCGCGAACACCGGGGAGCTGTTTTTT. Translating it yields CASSLFSAANTGELFF.

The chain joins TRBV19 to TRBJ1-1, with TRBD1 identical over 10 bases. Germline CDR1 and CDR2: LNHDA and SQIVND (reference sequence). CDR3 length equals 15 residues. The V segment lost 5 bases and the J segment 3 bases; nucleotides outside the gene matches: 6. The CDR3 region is CASSRPTGGYTEAFF. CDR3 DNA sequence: TGTGCCAGTAGTCGTCCGACAGGGGGCTACACTGAAGCTTTCTTT.

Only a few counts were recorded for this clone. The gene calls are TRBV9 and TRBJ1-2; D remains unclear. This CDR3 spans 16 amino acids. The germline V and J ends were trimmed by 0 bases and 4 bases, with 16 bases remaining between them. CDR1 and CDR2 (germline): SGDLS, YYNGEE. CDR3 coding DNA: TGTGCCAGCAGCGTAGCTTCGGGAGGACTGAGCTATGGCTACACCTTC. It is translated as CASSVASGGLSYGYTF. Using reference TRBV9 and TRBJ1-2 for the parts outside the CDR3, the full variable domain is DSGVTQTPKHLITATGQRVTLRCSPRSGDLSVYWYQQSLDQGLQFLIQYYNGEERAKGNILERFSAQQFPDLHSELNLSSLELGDSALYFCASSVASGGLSYGYTFGSGTRLTVV.

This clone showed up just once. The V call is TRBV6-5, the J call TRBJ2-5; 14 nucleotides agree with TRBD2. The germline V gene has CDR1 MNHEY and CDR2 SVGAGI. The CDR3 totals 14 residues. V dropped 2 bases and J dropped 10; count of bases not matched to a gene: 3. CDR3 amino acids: CASSYPGTSGSQYF. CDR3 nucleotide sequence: TGTGCCAGCAGTTACCCGGGGACTAGCGGGAGCCAGTACTTC.

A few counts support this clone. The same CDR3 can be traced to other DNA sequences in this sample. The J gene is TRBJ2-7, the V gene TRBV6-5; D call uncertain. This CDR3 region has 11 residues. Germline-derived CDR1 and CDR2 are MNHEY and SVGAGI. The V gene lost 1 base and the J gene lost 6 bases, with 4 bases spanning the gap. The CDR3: CASSYLSEQYF. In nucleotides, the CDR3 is TGTGCCAGCAGTTACTTGAGCGAGCAGTACTTC.

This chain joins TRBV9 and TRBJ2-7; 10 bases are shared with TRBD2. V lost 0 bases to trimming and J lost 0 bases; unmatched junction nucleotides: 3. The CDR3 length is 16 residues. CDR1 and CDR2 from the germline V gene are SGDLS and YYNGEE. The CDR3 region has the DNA TGTGCCAGCAGCGTAGGCCCTAGCGGGAGCTCCTACGAGCAGTACTTC. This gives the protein CASSVGPSGSSYEQYF.

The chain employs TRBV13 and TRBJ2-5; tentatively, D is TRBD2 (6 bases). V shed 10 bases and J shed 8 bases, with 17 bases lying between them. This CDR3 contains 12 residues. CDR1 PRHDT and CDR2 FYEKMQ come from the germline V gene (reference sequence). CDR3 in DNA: TGTGCCACCTCCGGGACTTCTATCACCCAGTACTTC. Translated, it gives CATSGTSITQYF.

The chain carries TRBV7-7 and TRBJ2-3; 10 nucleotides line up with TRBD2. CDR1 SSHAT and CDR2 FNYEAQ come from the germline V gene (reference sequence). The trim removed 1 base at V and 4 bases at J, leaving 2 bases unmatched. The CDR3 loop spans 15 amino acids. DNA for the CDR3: TGTGCCAGCAGCTTAGGGCTAGCGGGAGCAGATACGCAGTATTTT. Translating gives CASSLGLAGADTQYF.

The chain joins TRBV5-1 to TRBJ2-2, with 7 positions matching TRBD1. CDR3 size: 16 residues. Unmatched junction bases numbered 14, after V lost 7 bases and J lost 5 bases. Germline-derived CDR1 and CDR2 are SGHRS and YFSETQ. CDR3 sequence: CASQDRSRQRTGELFF. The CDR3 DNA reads TGCGCCAGCCAGGACAGGTCGCGTCAGCGGACCGGGGAGCTGTTTTTT.

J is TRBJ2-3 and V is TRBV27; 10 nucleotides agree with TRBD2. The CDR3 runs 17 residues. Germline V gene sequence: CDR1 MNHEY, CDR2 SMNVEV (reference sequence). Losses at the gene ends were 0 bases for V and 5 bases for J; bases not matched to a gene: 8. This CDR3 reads CASSLSIGASGGDTQYF. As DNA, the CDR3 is TGTGCCAGCAGTTTATCCATCGGAGCTAGCGGGGGAGATACGCAGTATTTT.

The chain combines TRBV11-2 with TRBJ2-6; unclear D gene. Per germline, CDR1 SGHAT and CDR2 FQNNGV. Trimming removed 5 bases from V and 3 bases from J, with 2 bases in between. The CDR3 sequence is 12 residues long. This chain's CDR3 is CASSLGANVLTF. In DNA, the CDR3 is TGTGCCAGCAGCCTTGGGGCCAACGTCCTGACTTTC.

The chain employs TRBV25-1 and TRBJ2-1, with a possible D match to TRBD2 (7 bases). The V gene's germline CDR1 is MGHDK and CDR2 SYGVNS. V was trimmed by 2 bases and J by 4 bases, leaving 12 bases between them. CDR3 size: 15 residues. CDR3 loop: CASSEPGGSYNEQFF. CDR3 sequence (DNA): TGTGCCAGCAGTGAACCGGGGGGCTCGTACAATGAGCAGTTCTTC.